A selection of T cell receptor beta chains follows, all from one sample in a study of cytomegalovirus exposure and HLA in healthy donors. The assay was immunoSEQ multiplex PCR, and TCRdb's table has in-frame clones only and misses some. This table has about 190,000 clones, 86% appearing once. The sample consisted of PBMCs. These receptors were taken from a woman under 30 in good health and CMV-seronegative. The CDR3 runs from the conserved cysteine through the conserved F or W. Each record gives: V gene, J gene, clone size, D gene, CDR3 DNA, CDR3 protein. The D gene is left open where the match is weak. Size values are once, few and many counts, or a class for expanded clones, and some rows have none.

TRBV6-1	TRBJ2-1	once	TRBD1	TGTGCCAGTGAGGGGGCGGTTTCCGATGAGCAGTTCTTC	CASEGAVSDEQFF
TRBV7-2	TRBJ2-5	-	-	TGTGCCAGCAGCTTAGGGGGGCGGGAGACCCAGTACTTC	CASSLGGRETQYF
TRBV15	TRBJ2-7	-	-	TGTGCCACCAGCAGAGTAAGGACAGAACGGTACTTC	CATSRVRTERYF
TRBV7-2	TRBJ1-5	-	-	TGTGCCAGCAGCTCTCTTGGCCAAACAGGGCACAATCAGCCCCAGCATTTT	CASSSLGQTGHNQPQHF
TRBV10-3	TRBJ1-2	few	TRBD1	TGTGCCATCAGGGGACAGGGCTACGGCTACACCTTC	CAIRGQGYGYTF
TRBV28	TRBJ2-7	-	TRBD2	TGTGCCAGCAGTTTCCTGGGCTCTGCGGGAGCTGGGGAGCAGTACTTC	CASSFLGSAGAGEQYF
TRBV12-5	TRBJ2-2	once	TRBD1	TGTGCTAGTGGTTTGGCTTCAGGGGGCGGAACCGGGGAGCTGTTTTTT	CASGLASGGGTGELFF
TRBV30	TRBJ1-2	-	-	TGTGCCTGGAGGAGACCGACAGGATTTAACAATGGCTACACCTTC	CAWRRPTGFNNGYTF
TRBV9	TRBJ1-3	-	-	TGTGCCAGCAGCGTACGGGATGTCTCTGGAAACACCATATATTTT	CASSVRDVSGNTIYF
TRBV7-6	TRBJ2-3	-	TRBD2	TGTGCCAGCAGCTTAGTGCTAGCGGCGAGCACAGATACGCAGTATTTT	CASSLVLAASTDTQYF
TRBV27	TRBJ1-2	-	-	TGTGCCAGCAGCCAGGGGTTCTATGGCTACACCTTC	CASSQGFYGYTF
TRBV5-8	TRBJ2-7	-	-	TGTGCCAGCAGCCCGGTCCCGGGACTGGGTGAGCAGTACTTC	CASSPVPGLGEQYF
TRBV5-1	TRBJ2-3	few	TRBD1	TGCGCCAGCAGCTTGGAGGACAGGGGCACAGATACGCAGTATTTT	CASSLEDRGTDTQYF
TRBV4-1	TRBJ2-1	-	-	TGCGCCAGCAGCCCACGACAGGTGGCCTACAATGAGCAGTTCTTC	CASSPRQVAYNEQFF
TRBV4-1	TRBJ2-4	-	TRBD1	TGCGCCAGCAGCCAAGAGGACAGGGGGTCGGCCAAAAACATTCAGTACTTC	CASSQEDRGSAKNIQYF
TRBV2	TRBJ2-2	many	-	TGTGCCACATTGGGGGGGGCTGGGGAGCTGTTTTTT	CATLGGAGELFF
TRBV19	TRBJ2-2	-	TRBD2	TGTGCCAGTAGTATACGGACTAGCGGGAGGGCGAGGACCGGGGAGCTGTTTTTT	CASSIRTSGRARTGELFF
TRBV15	TRBJ2-2	-	TRBD2	TGTGCCACCAGCAGGGGGAGGGGCGGCACCGGGGAGCTGTTTTTT	CATSRGRGGTGELFF
TRBV14	TRBJ1-2	-	-	TGTGCCAGCAGCCAAGCTTACAGGCCTAACTATGGCTACACCTTC	CASSQAYRPNYGYTF
TRBV6-1	TRBJ2-7	-	-	TGTGCCAGCAGTGATACCTACGAGCAGTACTTC	CASSDTYEQYF
TRBV5-1	TRBJ2-2	once	-	TGCGCCAGCAGCTTGGTCGGCTCCAGGGTAGCGAACACCGGGGAGCTGTTTTTT	CASSLVGSRVANTGELFF
TRBV5-5	TRBJ1-5	-	TRBD1	TGTGCCAGCAACGAACGACAGGGGATAAGCAATCAGCCCCAGCATTTT	CASNERQGISNQPQHF
TRBV10-3	TRBJ1-3	-	-	TGTGCCATCAGTGATCTCGGTGCAGGGTCTGGAAACACCATATATTTT	CAISDLGAGSGNTIYF
TRBV5-1	TRBJ2-7	-	TRBD1	TGCGCCAGCAGCTTGGAGTACAGGGGGCGACGCTCCTACGAGCAGTACTTC	CASSLEYRGRRSYEQYF
TRBV7-9	TRBJ1-2	-	TRBD1	TGTGCCAGCAGCTTAGAGACAGGGGGCTCTGGCTACACCTTC	CASSLETGGSGYTF
TRBV28	TRBJ2-3	-	TRBD1	TGTGCCAGCAGTTCCTTCGACAGGGGTAGCCCTGGAGATACGCAGTATTTT	CASSSFDRGSPGDTQYF
TRBV5-4	TRBJ2-7	-	-	TGTGCCAGCAGCTTGGAGTCAGACTCTTACGAGCAGTACTTC	CASSLESDSYEQYF
TRBV27	TRBJ2-1	-	-	TGTGCCAGCAGTTCCCCCCAGGGGGGCCTCTACAATGAGCAGTTCTTC	CASSSPQGGLYNEQFF
TRBV5-6	TRBJ2-5	-	-	TGTGCCAGCAGCTCTACCTCTAGGGTACGGGGTACGGAGACCCAGTACTTC	CASSSTSRVRGTETQYF
TRBV4-2	TRBJ1-4	-	-	TGTGCCAGCAGCAGGGTGGGGAGTGAAAAACTGTTTTTT	CASSRVGSEKLFF
TRBV2	TRBJ2-4	-	TRBD2	TGTGCCAGCTCTGGGACTAGCGGGGCCAAAAACATTCAGTACTTC	CASSGTSGAKNIQYF
TRBV29-1	TRBJ2-7	-	TRBD2	TGCAGCGTTGCAAGGACTAGCACCTACGAGCAGTACTTC	CSVARTSTYEQYF
TRBV9	TRBJ2-3	-	TRBD2	TGTGCCAGCGGATCCCTAGCGGGGGGGTTAGATACGCAGTATTTT	CASGSLAGGLDTQYF
TRBV2	TRBJ1-6	-	TRBD1	TGTGCCAGCAGCTCGACAGGGTTTGAATCACCCCTCCACTTT	CASSSTGFESPLHF
TRBV2	TRBJ1-4	-	TRBD1	TGTGCCAGCAGTACTGGGACAGGGAATGAAAAACTGTTTTTT	CASSTGTGNEKLFF